This TCR beta chain was retrieved from a study of T cell responses to AZD1222 COVID-19 vaccine. Turning to this clone: Its specificity is unknown.

Pooled together were second doses at about 4 or about 12 weeks. Study results and limitations: Among vaccine-associated CD4 TCRs, coverage spanned spike, with dominance at 160-218 and 743-854. Baseline seropositivity occurred in only a handful of AZD1222 recipients.

Method: immunoSEQ multiplex PCR; TCRdb's copy keeps in-frame clones and lacks some. Among about 110,000 clones listed, about nine tenths were seen once. In germline, CDR1 is SGHVS, CDR2 FQNEAQ. CDR3 length: 15 residues. V trimming: 2 bases; J trimming: 5 bases; junction bases outside the gene matches: 4. The sample here was peripheral blood, taken 28 days after the second AZD1222 dose. The V gene is TRBV7-8, the J gene TRBJ1-2; 11 nucleotides align to TRBD1. This receptor was identified in an adult who received the AZD1222 COVID-19 vaccine. CDR3: CASSLFGTGGYGYTF. CDR3 DNA sequence: TGTGCCAGCAGCTTATTCGGGACAGGGGGGTATGGCTACACCTTC. Combining the CDR3 with reference TRBV7-8 and TRBJ1-2 gives the whole variable domain GAGVSQSPRYKVAKRGQDVALRCDPISGHVSLFWYQQALGQGPEFLTYFQNEAQLDKSGLPSDRFFAERPEGSVSTLKIQRTQQEDSAVYLCASSLFGTGGYGYTFGSGTRLTVV.